This T cell receptor (beta chain) is drawn from a study of blood T cell repertoires in COVID-19 (TCRdb year 2020). Broadly, across the study: Samples from collaborators originated in the United States, Italy and Spain and spanned both the acute and convalescent phases of COVID-19. Nearly every sample came with metadata listing a de-identified subject ID, COVID-19 status, age in years and sex. The prospective study material was composed of cDNA or gDNA derived from T cells, B-cell-depleted T cells, or PBMCs. Samples were obtained from the ongoing ImmuneRACE study (first 160 participants) and from over 1,000 subjects provided by 6 global collaborators. A freely available public database, intended as a resource for researchers studying the immune response to SARS-CoV-2, is where the repertoires were released. HLA class I and class II types, where available, came from metadata supplied by the sample provider rather than from assay-based typing. Deeply sampled blood TCRbeta repertoires from subjects exposed to, actively infected with, or recovered from COVID-19 were included in the dataset.

Remarks on this clone: Its antigen has not been determined. The sample holds no much larger clone one base away, and base qualities are not on file.

The immunoSEQ Assay, a bias-controlled multiplex PCR, was used to amplify TCRbeta CDR3 regions from genomic DNA. Regarding the original processing steps: Nucleated cell counts per sample were estimated from amplification of reference gene primers within the assay. Sequence reads were collapsed and filtered to measure the absolute abundance of every unique TCRbeta CDR3 rearrangement. For each sample, productive Simpson clonality was calculated by taking the square root of Simpson's diversity index across productive rearrangements. In TCRdb, the immuneACCESS table is reduced to in-frame sequences with V and J assigned. These tables do not hold every clone; where another copy was compared, an unresolved V gene accounts for under half, and the others remain unexplained. V, J and clone size are those of that table, while D and trimming were read from the DNA. The sample data list more than 150,000 clones, and approximately 80% of these were observed just once. The ten largest account for approximately 15% of the sample.

In the prospective study, participants were about 18 to 90 years old, resided in about two dozen geographic areas of the United States, and were enrolled through a virtual design. In the prospective study, participants were assigned to cohorts based on the clinical history participants reported in a screening survey and a study questionnaire. For ImmuneRACE Cohort 3, a participant was defined as recovered based on two consecutive negative NP/OP PCR tests, clearance by a healthcare professional, or resolution of symptoms. In the prospective study, mobile phlebotomists collected whole blood, serum and a nasopharyngeal or oropharyngeal swab from each participant. Participants in the prospective study had the option to provide additional blood draws and questionnaires over an approximately 2-month period. Prospective study blood samples were shipped either frozen or at room temperature before DNA extraction.

Overall study results and their limits: How much clinical and demographic metadata was included differed by source and by participant, and the metadata was provided uncurated.

This sequence was found in a woman aged 50 to 65 who had recovered from COVID-19. Sequenced sample: PBMCs or T cells enriched from blood (not recorded which).

The bases are TGTGCCAGCAGCTTTCGAGGGAACACCGGGGAGCTGTTTTTT. It specifies CASSFRGNTGELFF. This chain joins TRBV5-8 to TRBJ2-2; the D gene assignment is ambiguous. V loses 2 bases of germline sequence and J loses 1 base, and the interval between the two ends is 6 bases. From a lookup of the germline V gene, CDR1 and CDR2 are SGHTS and YDEGEE. The CDR3 contains 14 residues, cysteine and phenylalanine counted. The kept DNA is CDR3 alone, 42 bases in frame from the first base.